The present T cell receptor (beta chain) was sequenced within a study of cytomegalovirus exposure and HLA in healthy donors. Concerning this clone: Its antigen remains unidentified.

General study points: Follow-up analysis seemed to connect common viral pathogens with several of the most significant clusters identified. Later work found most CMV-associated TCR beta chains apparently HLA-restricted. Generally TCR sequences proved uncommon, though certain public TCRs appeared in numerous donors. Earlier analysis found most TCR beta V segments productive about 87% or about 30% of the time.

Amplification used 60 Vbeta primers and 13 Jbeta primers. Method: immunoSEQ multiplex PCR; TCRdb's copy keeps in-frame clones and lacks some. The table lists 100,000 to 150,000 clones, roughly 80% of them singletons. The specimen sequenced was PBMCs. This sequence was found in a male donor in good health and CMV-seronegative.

CDR3 sequence reads: CAWRARGEETQYF. CDR3 DNA: TGTGCCTGGAGGGCTCGGGGTGAGGAGACCCAGTACTTC. V usage is TRBV30 and J usage is TRBJ2-5, with D perhaps TRBD2 (5 bases). The germline CDR1 and CDR2 sequences are GTSNPN and SVGIG (reference sequence). The CDR3 contains 13 residues. V was cut by 3 bases and J by 5 bases, with 13 bases left in between.